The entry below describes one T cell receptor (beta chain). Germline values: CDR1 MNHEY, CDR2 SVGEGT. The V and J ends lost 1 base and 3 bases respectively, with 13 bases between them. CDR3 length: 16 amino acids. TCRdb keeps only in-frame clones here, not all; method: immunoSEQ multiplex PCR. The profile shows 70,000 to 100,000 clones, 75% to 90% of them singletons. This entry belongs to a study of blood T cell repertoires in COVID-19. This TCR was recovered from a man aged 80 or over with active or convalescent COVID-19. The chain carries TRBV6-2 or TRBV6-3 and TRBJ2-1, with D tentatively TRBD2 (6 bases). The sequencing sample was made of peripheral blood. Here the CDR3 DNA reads TGTGCCAGCAGTTACTACGGAGGGCCGGGCTACAATGAGCAGTTCTTC. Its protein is CASSYYGGPGYNEQFF.